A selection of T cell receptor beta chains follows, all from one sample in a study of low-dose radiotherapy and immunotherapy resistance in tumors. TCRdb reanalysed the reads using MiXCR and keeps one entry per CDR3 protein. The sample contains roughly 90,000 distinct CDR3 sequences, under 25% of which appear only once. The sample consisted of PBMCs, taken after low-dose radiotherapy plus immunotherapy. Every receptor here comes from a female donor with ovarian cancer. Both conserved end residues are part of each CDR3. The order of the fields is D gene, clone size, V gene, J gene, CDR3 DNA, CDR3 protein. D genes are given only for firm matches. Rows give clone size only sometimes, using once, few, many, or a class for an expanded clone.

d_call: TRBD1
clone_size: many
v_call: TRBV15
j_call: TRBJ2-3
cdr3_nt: TGTGCCACCAGCAGAACGGGACAGTTCGCAGATACGCAGTATTTT
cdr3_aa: CATSRTGQFADTQYF

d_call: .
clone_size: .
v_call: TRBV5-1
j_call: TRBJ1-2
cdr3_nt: TGCGCCAGCAGCTCTGACGGGGCCTATGGCTACACCTTC
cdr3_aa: CASSSDGAYGYTF

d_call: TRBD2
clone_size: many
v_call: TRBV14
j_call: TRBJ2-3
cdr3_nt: TGTGCCAGCAGCCATGTTCCATTTTTAGCGGGAGAACGGACAGATACGCAGTATTTT
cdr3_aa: CASSHVPFLAGERTDTQYF

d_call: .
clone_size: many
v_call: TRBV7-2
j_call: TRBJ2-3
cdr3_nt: TGTGCCAGCAGCTTAGATCAGGGAACAGATACGCAGTATTTT
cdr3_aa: CASSLDQGTDTQYF

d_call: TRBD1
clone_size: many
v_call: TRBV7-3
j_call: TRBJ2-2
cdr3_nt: TGTGCCAGCAGCTCAGCGGGACAGGGGTCCGCCGGGGAGCTGTTTTTT
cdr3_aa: CASSSAGQGSAGELFF

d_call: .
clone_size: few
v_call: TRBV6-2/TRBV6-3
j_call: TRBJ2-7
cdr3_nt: TGTGCCAGCAGTTACCTAGGGGAGCGGTACTTC
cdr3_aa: CASSYLGERYF

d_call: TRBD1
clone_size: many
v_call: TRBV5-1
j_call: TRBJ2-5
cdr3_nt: TGCGCCAGTAGCGCAGGGACAGGGGGGGGAGAGACCCAGTACTTC
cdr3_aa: CASSAGTGGGETQYF

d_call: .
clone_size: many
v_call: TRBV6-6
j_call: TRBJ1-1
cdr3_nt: TGTGCCAGCAGTCCCTCCTCGGGGAGGGTCTCATCTGAAGCTTTCTTT
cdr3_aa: CASSPSSGRVSSEAFF

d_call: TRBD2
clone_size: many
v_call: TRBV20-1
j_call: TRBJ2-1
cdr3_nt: TGCAGTGCTGGGACTAGCGGGGTTTACTACAATGAGCAGTTCTTC
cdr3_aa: CSAGTSGVYYNEQFF

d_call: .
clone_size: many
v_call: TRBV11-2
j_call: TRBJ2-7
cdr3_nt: TGTGCCAGCAGCGTTCAGGGAGAGCAGTACTTC
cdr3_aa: CASSVQGEQYF

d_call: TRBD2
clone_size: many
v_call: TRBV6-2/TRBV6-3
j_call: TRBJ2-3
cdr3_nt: TGTGCCAGCAGTGAAGTTAGCGGGGGACAGTATTTT
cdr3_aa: CASSEVSGGQYF

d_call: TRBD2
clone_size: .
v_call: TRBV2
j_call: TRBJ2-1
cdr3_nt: TGTGCCAGCAGTGAAAGCGGGGGGGGTTACAATGAGCAGTTCTTC
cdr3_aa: CASSESGGGYNEQFF

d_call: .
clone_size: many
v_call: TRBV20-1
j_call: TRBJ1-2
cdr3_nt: TGCAGTGCGATCAGGGACTATGGCTACACCTTC
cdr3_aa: CSAIRDYGYTF

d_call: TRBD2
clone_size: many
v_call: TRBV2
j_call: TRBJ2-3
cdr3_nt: TGTGCCAGCAGTTATCCGGGACTAGCGGGGGATGACACAGATACGCAGTATTTT
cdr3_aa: CASSYPGLAGDDTDTQYF

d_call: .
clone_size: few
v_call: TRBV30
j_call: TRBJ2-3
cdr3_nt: TGTGCCTGGAGTGTACAAGGGGGTGATACGCAGTATTTT
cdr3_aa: CAWSVQGGDTQYF

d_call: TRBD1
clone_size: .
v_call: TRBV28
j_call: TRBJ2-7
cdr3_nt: TGTGTCAGCAGAGGACAGGGAGAATACGAGCAGTACTTC
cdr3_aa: CVSRGQGEYEQYF

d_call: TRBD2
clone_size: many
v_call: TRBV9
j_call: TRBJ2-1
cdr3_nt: TGTGCCAGCAGCGTACTAGCGGGGGGGACCCACAATGAGCAGTTCTTC
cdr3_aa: CASSVLAGGTHNEQFF

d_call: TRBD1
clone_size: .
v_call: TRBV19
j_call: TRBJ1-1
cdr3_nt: TGTGCCAGTAGTATAGACCTCGGGACAGGGCGCACTGAAGCTTTCTTT
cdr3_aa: CASSIDLGTGRTEAFF

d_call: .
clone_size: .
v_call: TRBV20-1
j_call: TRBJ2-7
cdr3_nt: TGCAGTGCTAGCGCTCTAACGGGGCAGGCAGGCGAGCAGTACTTC
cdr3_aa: CSASALTGQAGEQYF

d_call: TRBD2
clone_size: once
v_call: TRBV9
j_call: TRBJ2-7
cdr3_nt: TGTGCCAGCAGCGCGCTAGCGGAACCCTACGAGCAGTACTTC
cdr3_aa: CASSALAEPYEQYF

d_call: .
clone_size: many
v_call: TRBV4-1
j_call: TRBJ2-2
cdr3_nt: TGCGCCAGCAGCCAAGATCACCCGGGGTCCGGGGAGCTGTTTTTT
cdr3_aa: CASSQDHPGSGELFF

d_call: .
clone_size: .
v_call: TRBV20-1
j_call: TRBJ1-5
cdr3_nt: TGCAGTGCCACAACAACAGGGTACAATCAGCCCCAGCATTTT
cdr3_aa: CSATTTGYNQPQHF

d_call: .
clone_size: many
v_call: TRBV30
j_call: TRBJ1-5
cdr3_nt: TGTGCCTGGAGTGGGGAAAGCAATCAGCCCCAGCATTTT
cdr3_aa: CAWSGESNQPQHF

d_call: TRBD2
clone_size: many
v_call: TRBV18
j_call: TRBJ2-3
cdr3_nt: TGTGCCAGCTCACCACGGAGCGGGGGCGAGTTTACAGATACGCAGTATTTT
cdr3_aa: CASSPRSGGEFTDTQYF

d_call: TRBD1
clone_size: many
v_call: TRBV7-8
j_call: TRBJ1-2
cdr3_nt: TGTGCCAGCAGCTTCAACAGGGGCTATGGCTACACCTTC
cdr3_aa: CASSFNRGYGYTF

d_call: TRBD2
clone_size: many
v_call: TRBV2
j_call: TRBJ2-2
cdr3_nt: TGTGCCAGCAGGAGGACTAGCGGGGGCGCGAACACCGGGGAGCTGTTTTTT
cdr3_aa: CASRRTSGGANTGELFF

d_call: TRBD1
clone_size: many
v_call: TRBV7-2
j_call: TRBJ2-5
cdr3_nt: TGTGCCAGCAGCTTAGCCCAGACAGGGAGAGAGACCCAGTACTTC
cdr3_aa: CASSLAQTGRETQYF

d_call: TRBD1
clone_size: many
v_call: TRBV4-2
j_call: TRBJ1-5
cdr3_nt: TGTGCCAGCAGCCAAAATGGACAGGGTAATCAGCCCCAGCATTTT
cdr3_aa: CASSQNGQGNQPQHF

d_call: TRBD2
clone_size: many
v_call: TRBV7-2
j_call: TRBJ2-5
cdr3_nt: TGTGCCAGCAGCTTAAGGACGGGGGGGGTGGAGACCCAGTACTTC
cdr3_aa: CASSLRTGGVETQYF

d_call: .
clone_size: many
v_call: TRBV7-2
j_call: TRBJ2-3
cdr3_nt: TGTGCCAGCAGCCCGCGAACCACAGATACGCAGTATTTT
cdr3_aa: CASSPRTTDTQYF

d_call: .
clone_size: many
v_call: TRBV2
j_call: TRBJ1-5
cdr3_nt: TGTGCCAGCAGTGGCGGGGACCAGCCCCAGCATTTT
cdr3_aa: CASSGGDQPQHF

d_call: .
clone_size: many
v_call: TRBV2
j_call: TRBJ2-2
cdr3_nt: TGTGCCAGCAGTGCGATGCAGGTCAGGAACACCGGGGAGCTGTTTTTT
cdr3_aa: CASSAMQVRNTGELFF